These T cell receptor beta chains were read from a single sample in a study of identifying expanded T cells in peripheral blood. Assay: immunoSEQ multiplex PCR; the TCRdb copy retains only in-frame clones and omits some. In the table there are 75,000 to 95,000 clones, roughly 90% of which are singletons. Material for sequencing was blood. The receptors stem from a person aged 18 to 75 in good health. The CDR3 runs from the conserved cysteine through the conserved F or W. The D gene is left open where the match is weak. Some rows have no size entry. The others give once, few or many, or a class for an expanded clone.

clone_size d_call j_call v_call cdr3_nt cdr3_aa
NA TRBD1 TRBJ2-5 TRBV18 TGTGCCAGCTCACCTACAGGGGGAAAAGAGACCCAGTACTTC CASSPTGGKETQYF
NA NA TRBJ2-3 TRBV10-3 TGTGCCATCAGTGACACTAGGGGACCGAGCACAGATACGCAGTATTTT CAISDTRGPSTDTQYF
NA NA TRBJ1-1 TRBV6-5 TGTGCCAGCTTTCCCCAGGCTAGGGACACTGAAGCTTTCTTT CASFPQARDTEAFF
NA TRBD1 TRBJ2-1 TRBV28 TGTGCCAGCAGTCCGCCGGGACAGGGGAGAAATGAGCAGTTCTTC CASSPPGQGRNEQFF
NA NA TRBJ1-2 TRBV28 TGTGCCAGCAGTTCCGGAAGTGGGGGTGCCTATGGCTACACCTTC CASSSGSGGAYGYTF
once NA TRBJ2-3 TRBV4-1 TGCGCCAGCAGCCTCACAGATACGCAGTATTTT CASSLTDTQYF
NA TRBD2 TRBJ2-3 TRBV7-9 TGTGCCAGCAGCTCCACTGGCGGGAGGGCAGATACGCAGTATTTT CASSSTGGRADTQYF
NA NA TRBJ1-2 TRBV9 TGTGCCAGCAGCGCCGGTGGGGTCTATGGCTACACCTTC CASSAGGVYGYTF
NA TRBD2 TRBJ2-3 TRBV5-1 TGCGCCAGCAGCTTCCTAACTAGCGTAGATATAGATACGCAGTATTTT CASSFLTSVDIDTQYF
NA TRBD2 TRBJ2-3 TRBV25-1 TGTGCCAGCAGTTCGACTAGCGGCACAGATACGCAGTATTTT CASSSTSGTDTQYF
once NA TRBJ1-2 TRBV18 TGTGCCAGCTCACCACCGGGCCCTAACTATGGCTACACCTTC CASSPPGPNYGYTF
NA TRBD1 TRBJ1-5 TRBV6-5 TGTGCCAGCAGTTACTCGCAGGGACAGGTCCAGCATTTT CASSYSQGQVQHF
NA NA TRBJ2-7 TRBV7-2 TGTGCCAGCAGCGACACACAGAGGACTCACGAGCAGTACTTC CASSDTQRTHEQYF
NA NA TRBJ2-3 TRBV10-3 TGTGCCATCAGTGAGTTAGATACGCAGTATTTT CAISELDTQYF
NA TRBD1 TRBJ2-2 TRBV2 TGTGCCAGCAGTGGTGGACAGGGAACGAAAACCGGGGAGCTGTTTTTT CASSGGQGTKTGELFF
NA TRBD2 TRBJ2-1 TRBV10-1 TGCGCCAGCAGTGAAGTGGCGGGGGGGTCTTCTGAGCAGTTCTTC CASSEVAGGSSEQFF
NA NA TRBJ1-5 TRBV28 TGTGCCAGCACCGACTCAGGGCAGCCCCAGCATTTT CASTDSGQPQHF
NA NA TRBJ2-7 TRBV28 TGTGCCAGCAGTCCCTCAGTCAGCCGTCGTATAGAGCAGTACTTC CASSPSVSRRIEQYF
NA NA TRBJ1-3 TRBV7-2 TGTGCCAGCAGTTTAACAGCAGCACCTGGAAACACCATATATTTT CASSLTAAPGNTIYF
once NA TRBJ1-5 TRBV5-1 TGCGCCAGCAGCTTGGCCGGAGGAAGTCAGCCCCAGCATTTT CASSLAGGSQPQHF
NA NA TRBJ2-1 TRBV19 TGTGCCAGTAGTATTATTCGACAGGATTACAATGAGCAGTTCTTC CASSIIRQDYNEQFF
medium-sized TRBD2 TRBJ2-1 TRBV9 TGTGCCAGCAGCGTCGGGACTAGCGGGAGAAATGAGCAGTTCTTC CASSVGTSGRNEQFF
once TRBD1 TRBJ1-2 TRBV7-2 TGTGCCAGCAGCCCCACGGGACAGGGATATGGCTACACCTTC CASSPTGQGYGYTF
NA NA TRBJ1-5 TRBV5-1 TGCGCCAGCAGCCAAACCGCCGCAGGGCAGCCCCAGCATTTT CASSQTAAGQPQHF
once TRBD1 TRBJ1-2 TRBV19 TGTGCCAGTAGTACCCCAGTGAGGGGGCATGGCTACACCTTC CASSTPVRGHGYTF
once NA TRBJ2-4 TRBV18 TGTGCCAGCTCACCACCGCAGACAGGGAGGGGAAACATTCAGTACTTC CASSPPQTGRGNIQYF
once NA TRBJ2-3 TRBV10-3 TGTGCCATCAGTGACCCTAGCGCCGGGAGTGAGGATACGCAGTATTTT CAISDPSAGSEDTQYF
NA NA TRBJ1-6 TRBV30 TGTGCCTGGAGTGGGGATAAGGATTCACCCCTCCACTTT CAWSGDKDSPLHF
NA NA TRBJ1-1 TRBV5-4 TGTGCCAGCAGCGCAGATCCGGGACAGAACACTGAAGCTTTCTTT CASSADPGQNTEAFF
NA NA TRBJ2-3 TRBV2 TGTGCCAGCACCTACCAGCCGCGAGATACGCAGTATTTT CASTYQPRDTQYF
NA TRBD1 TRBJ2-7 TRBV10-1 TGCGCCAGCGGAACAGGGGGCGGTGAGCAGTACTTC CASGTGGGEQYF
few NA TRBJ2-3 TRBV11-2 TGTGCCAGCAGCTTACGTCCTAGCACAGATACGCAGTATTTT CASSLRPSTDTQYF
NA NA TRBJ1-2 TRBV19 TGTGCCAGTAGTATCCCTGACGACGACAGGACTGATGGCTACACCTTC CASSIPDDDRTDGYTF
NA TRBD1 TRBJ2-5 TRBV6-4 TGTGCCAGCCCGACGTGGGAGACAGGGGGCCGCCAAGAGACCCAGTACTTC CASPTWETGGRQETQYF
NA TRBD2 TRBJ2-2 TRBV2 TGTGCCAGTACGGGGGGGCAGTACACCGGGGAGCTGTTTTTT CASTGGQYTGELFF
NA TRBD1 TRBJ1-2 TRBV13 TGTGCCAGCAGCTACCGGACAGGGGTCGCTGGCTACACCTTC CASSYRTGVAGYTF
NA NA TRBJ2-6 TRBV4-3 TGCGCCAGCAGCCTGGAGGGGGGGCCTGGGGCCAACGTCCTGACTTTC CASSLEGGPGANVLTF
NA NA TRBJ2-7 TRBV6-6 TGTGCCAGCAGTCCAACAATCGGGCGACCCGTCTTC CASSPTIGRPVF
once NA TRBJ1-2 TRBV29-1 TGCAGCGGCCGGGGGGGGGACGGCTACACCTTC CSGRGGDGYTF